The rows below give T cell receptor beta chains drawn from one sample of a study of blood T cells in healthy people across ages. TCRdb passed the 5' RACE reads through MiXCR, listing each CDR3 protein once. The table has roughly 1.5 million distinct CDR3 sequences, 35% to 45% seen once. Sequencing was done on a sample of blood. Receptor source: a woman aged 18-29 years in good health. The CDR3 runs from the conserved cysteine through the conserved F or W.

j_gene	v_gene	CDR3aa
TRBJ2-3	TRBV7-2	CASSFAHF
TRBJ2-1	TRBV27	CASSLPGGAYNEQFF
.	TRBV27	CASSLEGDNEQYF
TRBJ2-7	TRBV12-3/TRBV12-4	CASRRGQGYEQYF
TRBJ1-1	TRBV27	CASSFDRSREAFF
TRBJ2-7	TRBV7-9	CASSPQGDSYEQYF
TRBJ2-5	TRBV7-2	CASSPQSSWRMNEQYF
TRBJ2-7	TRBV12-3/TRBV12-4	CASTIAGIGLHEQYF
TRBJ1-2	TRBV7-2	CASSLGTGFSYGYTF
TRBJ2-3	TRBV7-9	CATEDQDTQYF
TRBJ2-4	TRBV27	CASKDRGFGKNIQYF
.	TRBV9	CASSVGAIDETQYF
TRBJ2-7	TRBV5-4	CASSQDRVDEQYF
TRBJ1-1	TRBV4-3	CASADRGRGKNTEAFF
TRBJ2-1	TRBV7-2	CASSQGTPFSYEQFF
TRBJ2-7	TRBV20-1	CSARYSRAYEQYF
TRBJ2-5	TRBV6-6	CASSYEGETQYF
TRBJ2-3	TRBV5-1	CASSLPLALAATDTQYF
TRBJ2-1	TRBV5-1	CASSLDRGVGYNEQFF
TRBJ1-6	TRBV7-2	CASSILDGSPLHF
TRBJ2-3	TRBV7-8	CASSLGGQKADTQYF
TRBJ2-1	TRBV4-2	CASSQSGGAWDEQFF
TRBJ2-3	TRBV20-1	CSARDPTSTTQYF
TRBJ2-5	TRBV20-1	CSAATSTETQYF
TRBJ2-4	TRBV11-3	CATRGRGKNIQYF
TRBJ2-1	TRBV6-2/TRBV6-3	CASSYSPRSYNEQFF
TRBJ1-1	TRBV7-9	CASSRKDRNTEAFF
TRBJ2-4	TRBV4-3	CASSQGLAGTSKNIQYF
TRBJ2-1	TRBV9	CASSVGGASGEQFF
TRBJ2-1	TRBV11-2	CASSSLAGASYNEQFF
TRBJ2-1	TRBV3-1	CASSPRRTSGSPLYNEQFF